This passage covers 13 T cell receptor beta chains from one sample sequenced in a study of shared clonotypes between healthy human individuals. Produced via immunoSEQ multiplex PCR; TCRdb's table is partial and in-frame only. The sample has fewer than 850,000 clones, just over 95% seen once. CD45RO negativity and positive selection for CCR7 defined naive CD8 cells, a population that excluded terminally differentiated effector memory CD45RA+ cells. Sequencing was done on a sample of naive CD8+ T cells sorted from blood. The receptors originated from a man aged 25-45 years in good health.

The rearrangement uses TRBV7-9 and TRBJ2-1, with D possibly TRBD1 on 6 matching bases. Looked up from germline, CDR1 is SEHNR and CDR2 is FQNEAQ (reference sequence). V was shortened by 4 bases and J by 7 bases, with 11 bases between the two germline ends. The CDR3 is made up of 13 amino acids. The CDR3 here is CASSSVQGNEQFF. The CDR3 region has the DNA TGTGCCAGCAGCTCAGTGCAGGGGAATGAGCAGTTCTTC.

This rearrangement joins TRBV4-1 to TRBJ2-7, with D possibly called TRBD1 or TRBD2 (5 bases each). The CDR3 is 15 residues long. From germline, CDR1 is MGHRA and CDR2 YSYEKL. The V gene lost 10 bases and the J gene lost 0 bases, with 19 bases spanning the gap. The CDR3: CATAQGAEYSYEQYF. In DNA, the CDR3 is TGCGCCACAGCGCAGGGAGCGGAGTACTCCTACGAGCAGTACTTC.

The genes are TRBV7-9 and TRBJ2-1; D remains ambiguous. Trimming stripped 5 bases from V and 6 bases from J, with 14 bases between. This CDR3 spans 14 amino acids. Looked up from germline, CDR1 is SEHNR and CDR2 is FQNEAQ (reference sequence). The CDR3 DNA reads TGTGCCAGCAGCCACGCGAATTCGGCCAATGAGCAGTTCTTC. It is translated as CASSHANSANEQFF.

This chain uses TRBV5-1 with TRBJ2-1; TRBD2 agrees at 11 bases. With 0 bases clipped from V and 1 base from J, the junction kept 6 bases outside the gene matches. There are 18 residues in the CDR3. Germline CDR1 reads SGHRS; CDR2 reads YFSETQ. CDR3 coding DNA: TGCGCCAGCAGCTTGGGCTGGGGGACTAGCGGTTCCTACAATGAGCAGTTCTTC. Translated, it gives CASSLGWGTSGSYNEQFF.

The genes are TRBV19 and TRBJ2-1; D perhaps matches TRBD1 (5 bases). The V gene lost 3 bases and the J gene lost 0 bases, with 9 bases spanning the gap. CDR3 length equals 15 residues. Germline CDR1 reads LNHDA; CDR2 reads SQIVND (reference sequence). CDR3 in DNA: TGTGCCAGTAGTATGCAGGGTAGCTCCTACAATGAGCAGTTCTTC. Translating gives CASSMQGSSYNEQFF.

The chain combines TRBV7-8 with TRBJ2-2; D uncertain. The V and J ends lost 1 base and 3 bases respectively, with 15 bases between them. The CDR3 length is 17 residues. Germline CDR1 is SGHVS and CDR2 is FQNEAQ. This chain's CDR3 is CASSLDFEWGYTGELFF. CDR3 DNA: TGTGCCAGCAGCTTAGATTTTGAATGGGGATACACCGGGGAGCTGTTTTTT.

This sequence joins TRBV9 and TRBJ2-1, with D unresolved. The V end was cut by 4 bases, the J end by 9 bases, with 8 bases between. Germline V lookup: CDR1 SGDLS, CDR2 YYNGEE. The CDR3 totals 11 residues. The CDR3 sequence is CASSTGVEQFF. Here the CDR3 DNA reads TGTGCCAGCAGCACTGGAGTTGAGCAGTTCTTC.

The chain couples TRBV7-8 to TRBJ2-2; D might be TRBD1 or TRBD2, each matching 5 bases. CDR1 is SGHVS and CDR2 is FQNEAQ in the germline V gene. This CDR3 contains 15 residues. The ends were cut back, 5 bases at V and 1 base at J, with 11 bases in the middle. The DNA of the CDR3 is TGTGCCAGCAGCAAACGGGACGGGAACACCGGGGAGCTGTTTTTT. This translates into CASSKRDGNTGELFF.

The chain links TRBV7-8 to TRBJ2-7; weak D call: TRBD2 (6 bases). CDR1 is SGHVS, CDR2 FQNEAQ, per germline. The CDR3 runs 16 residues. With 5 bases removed from V and 1 base from J, the gap between germline ends came to 18 bases. The CDR3 here is CASSPLGGTLSYEQYF. The CDR3, as DNA: TGTGCCAGCAGCCCCCTCGGGGGAACCCTTTCCTACGAGCAGTACTTC.

The chain recombines TRBV28 with TRBJ2-5; D is uncertain. Trimming took off 7 bases at V and 5 bases at J, with 14 bases between the two ends. From germline, CDR1 is MDHEN and CDR2 SYDVKM. The CDR3 spans 13 residues. The DNA of the CDR3 is TGTGCCAGCACCCTCAAGTGGCGGGAGACCCAGTACTTC. It codes for CASTLKWRETQYF.

The chain has TRBV29-1 and TRBJ2-3; D is undetermined. The V end was cut by 4 bases, the J end by 3 bases, with 8 bases between. The CDR3 covers 12 residues. Per the germline V gene, CDR1 is SQVTM and CDR2 is ANQGSEA. Written as DNA, the CDR3 is TGCAGCGTTGGGAGTGTTACAGATACGCAGTATTTT. It yields the protein CSVGSVTDTQYF.

As DNA, the CDR3 is TGTGCCAGCAGTTCTCGGGTGTTCCAAGAGACCCAGTACTTC. It codes for CASSSRVFQETQYF. This rearrangement joins TRBV27 to TRBJ2-5; D remains unclear. V shed 4 bases and J shed 1 base, with 10 bases lying between them. Germline V gene lookup returns CDR1 MNHEY and CDR2 SMNVEV (reference sequence). This CDR3 is 14 amino acids long.

The chain has TRBV6-6 and TRBJ1-5; D may be TRBD1 (5 bases). The CDR3 is 15 residues long. Germline CDR1 reads MNHNY; CDR2 reads SVGAGI (reference sequence). Trimming cost V 4 bases and J 3 bases, with 13 bases left between them. The CDR3 reads CASSSTGGYNQPQHF. As DNA, the CDR3 is TGTGCCAGCAGTTCTACGGGGGGGTACAATCAGCCCCAGCATTTT.